Listed below are T cell receptor beta chains from one sample, sequenced in a study of tumor-infiltrating lymphocytes in primary liver carcinoma. MiXCR, run by TCRdb on the multiplex PCR reads, gives a single entry per CDR3 protein. The table shows roughly 80,000 distinct CDR3 sequences, with 70% to 80% occurring only once. The sample taken for sequencing was liver tumor tissue from sampling region 4. These receptors came from an older woman with primary liver carcinoma and hepatitis B virus infection. CDR3s include the opening cysteine and the closing phenylalanine or tryptophan. A D gene is named only where the DNA matches it firmly. Clone size appears in some rows only: once, few, many, or a class for an expanded clone.

>.|TRBV6-1|.|TRBJ2-7
CASSAPDIASYEQYF
TGTGCCAGCAGTGCTCCGGATATAGCCTCCTACGAGCAGTACTTC
>many|TRBV6-1|.|TRBJ2-5
CASSVGPGRSQYF
TGTGCCAGCAGTGTGGGCCCTGGGAGATCCCAGTACTTC
>few|TRBV6-1|TRBD2|TRBJ2-3
CASIETREYDTQYF
TGTGCCAGCATTGAAACGCGGGAGTATGATACGCAGTATTTT
>.|TRBV11-2|.|TRBJ2-5
CTSSWDREETQYF
TGTACTAGCAGCTGGGACAGAGAAGAGACACAGTACTTC
>many|TRBV4-2|.|TRBJ2-7
CASSQDFGGLTYEQYF
TGTGCCAGCAGCCAAGATTTCGGGGGCCTTACCTACGAGCAGTACTTC
>.|TRBV29-1|.|TRBJ2-7
CNVSGRNSYEQYF
TGCAATGTTTCTGGACGTAACTCCTACGAGCAGTACTTC
>few|TRBV11-2|.|TRBJ1-2
CASTPQRGDRGYTF
TGTGCCAGCACCCCCCAAAGGGGAGATAGGGGCTACACCTTC
>.|TRBV11-2|.|TRBJ1-1
CASSLHARGAPRNTEAFF
TGTGCCAGCAGCTTACATGCTCGGGGGGCCCCGAGGAACACTGAAGCTTTCTTT
>.|TRBV7-3|TRBD2|TRBJ2-1
CASNMSGDHNEQFF
TGTGCCAGCAACATGAGCGGGGACCACAATGAGCAGTTCTTC
>once|TRBV2|.|TRBJ2-7
CACSQDLEQYF
TGTGCCTGCAGCCAGGATCTTGAGCAGTACTTC
>.|TRBV7-9|TRBD1|TRBJ1-2
CASSLSSTGEDGYTF
TGTGCTAGCAGCTTATCCTCGACAGGGGAGGATGGCTACACCTTC
>.|TRBV6-1|.|TRBJ1-1
CASSSDPTGKTEASF
TGTGCCAGCAGTTCGGACCCAACTGGGAAGACTGAAGCTTCCTTT
>.|TRBV6-5|.|TRBJ2-7
CASSAEVGGYYKQYF
TGTGCCAGCAGCGCGGAGGTGGGAGGATACTACAAGCAGTACTTC
>.|TRBV6-1|.|TRBJ1-5
CASRDMGLYSNQPRHF
TGTGCCAGCAGGGACATGGGCCTCTATAGCAATCAGCCCCGGCATTTT
>.|TRBV29-1|TRBD1|TRBJ2-4
CSYGDRGKDIQYF
TGCAGTTATGGGGACAGGGGCAAAGACATTCAGTATTTC
>.|TRBV7-8|TRBD2|TRBJ2-3
CASSSQAGVSTGTQYF
TGTGCCAGCAGCTCCCAAGCGGGAGTGTCCACAGGTACGCAGTATTTT
>.|TRBV28|.|TRBJ1-5
CASSLIVEGVQPQHF
TGTGCCAGCAGTTTGATCGTCGAAGGTGTTCAGCCCCAGCATTTT
>.|TRBV11-3|TRBD2|TRBJ2-1
CAISLGTSGKPERFF
TGTGCCATCAGCTTAGGAACTAGCGGGAAGCCTGAGCGGTTCTTC
>.|TRBV6-6|.|TRBJ2-3
CASGGHGLSNQPQYF
TGTGCCAGCGGAGGACATGGTCTAAGCAATCAGCCCCAGTATTTT
>.|TRBV6-1|.|TRBJ2-7
CDSSEAFEWYEQYF
TGTGATAGCAGTGAAGCTTTCGAGTGGTACGAGCAGTACTTC
>once|TRBV11-3|TRBD2|TRBJ2-1
CASSTGQGGLAGGFNEQFF
TGTGCAAGCAGCACAGGACAGGGGGGACTAGCGGGAGGATTCAATGAGCAGTTCTTC
>.|TRBV6-1|TRBD1|TRBJ2-2
CASSTGGSTEEMFF
TGTGCCAGCAGTACAGGGGGTAGCACAGAGGAGATGTTTTTT
>.|TRBV11-3|.|TRBJ2-7
CVSSLVGTSSYVQYF
TGTGTCAGCAGCTTAGTCGGGACATCATCCTACGTGCAGTACTTC
>.|TRBV11-2|.|TRBJ2-2
CASSPPQGRTGELPF
TGTGCCAGCAGCCCTCCGCAAGGACGGACCGGAGAGCTGCCTTTT
>.|TRBV6-1|.|TRBJ2-1
CASCEKDGAPNEQFF
TGTGCCAGCTGTGAAAAGGACGGGGCCCCCAACGAGCAGTTCTTC
>.|TRBV12-3/TRBV12-4|.|TRBJ2-3
CASSGQTYQPQYF
TGTGCCAGTAGCGGACAAACCTATCAGCCCCAGTATTTT
>.|TRBV11-2|TRBD2|TRBJ2-3
CVSGLRGLTYTSDTQYF
TGTGTCAGCGGCTTAAGGGGACTAACGTACACGTCAGATACGCAGTATTTT
>.|TRBV7-9|.|TRBJ2-5
CVSRVAEETQYF
TGTGTCAGCAGAGTAGCGGAGGAGACTCAGTACTTC
>.|TRBV11-3|.|TRBJ2-7
CASSPGTGSNYEQCF
TGTGCCAGCAGTCCCGGGACTGGGAGCAACTACGAGCAGTGCTTC
>.|TRBV6-1|TRBD2|TRBJ2-2
CASSPRGTSDTGKLFF
TGTGCCAGCAGTCCCCGCGGGACTAGCGATACCGGGAAGCTGTTTTTT
>few|TRBV10-2|.|TRBJ2-7
CANSVQRGSYEQYF
TGCGCCAACAGTGTACAAAGGGGGTCCTACGAGCAGTACTTC
>.|TRBV28|TRBD1|TRBJ1-2
CASYSPGRGRNGYTF
TGTGCCAGCTATTCCCCGGGAAGGGGGCGTAATGGCTACACCTTC
>once|TRBV6-5|TRBD1|TRBJ1-5
CDSSPRPVRQGAGQSQHF
TGTGACAGCAGCCCCAGACCCGTAAGACAGGGGGCTGGGCAGTCCCAGCATTTT
>.|TRBV5-4|.|TRBJ1-6
CASNPQGGSYSSPLHF
TGTGCCAGCAACCCACAGGGCGGATCCTATAGTTCACCCCTCCACTTT
>few|TRBV11-2|.|TRBJ2-1
CASSFGGATYEQFF
TGTGCCAGCAGCTTTGGGGGAGCTACTTACGAGCAGTTCTTC
>.|TRBV5-4|.|TRBJ1-6
CASSPQGRSYNSPLHF
TGCGCCAGCAGCCCACAGGGCAGATCCTATAATTCACCCCTCCACTTT
>many|TRBV7-9|.|TRBJ2-1
CASSPIGNEQFF
TGTGCCAGCAGCCCCATCGGGAATGAGCAGTTCTTC
>many|TRBV28|.|TRBJ2-7
CASSRPPDSYEQYF
TGTGCCAGCAGTCGGCCCCCTGACTCCTACGAGCAGTACTTC
>.|TRBV29-1|.|TRBJ1-5
CSVRENSNQPQHF
TGCAGCGTTAGGGAAAATAGTAATCAGCCCCAGCATTTT
>many|TRBV13|.|TRBJ1-1
CASSLGPMNTEAFF
TGTGCCAGCAGCTTAGGCCCCATGAACACTGAAGCTTTCTTT
>.|TRBV6-5|TRBD1|TRBJ1-2
CASSPDRCYIF
TGTGCCAGCAGCCCGGACAGGTGCTACATCTTC
>.|TRBV4-1|.|TRBJ2-4
CASSQEMTGNIRYF
TGCGCCAGCAGCCAAGAGATGACAGGCAACATTCGGTACTTC
>.|TRBV11-2|TRBD2|TRBJ2-7
CASMTPGREARGKQYF
TGTGCCAGCATGACCCCTGGGCGGGAGGCAAGGGGGAAGCAGTACTTC
>.|TRBV18|TRBD1|TRBJ1-5
CAGSPWATGGDQPQHF
TGTGCCGGCTCACCTTGGGCGACAGGGGGGGATCAGCCCCAGCATTTT